These T cell receptor beta chains were read from a single sample in a study of T cell changes during pregnancy in multiple sclerosis. Generated by immunoSEQ multiplex PCR, the TCRdb table keeps only in-frame clones and is missing some. Counted here are about 77,000 clones, roughly 91% occurring once; the ten biggest clones make up approximately 2.8%. This specimen consisted of peripheral blood, obtained after pregnancy. The receptors here all came from a female donor in good health, enrolled as a control in a pregnancy study. Each CDR3 is given with its conserved first and last residue. The D gene is left open where the match is weak. Clone sizes are given selectively: once, few, many, or a class where the clone is expanded.

size: NA; D: NA; V: TRBV5-1; J: TRBJ1-4; CDR3: CASSLYLQGIDEKLFF; DNA: TGCGCCAGCAGCTTATACCTTCAGGGGATCGATGAAAAACTGTTTTTT
size: NA; D: NA; V: TRBV18; J: TRBJ2-5; CDR3: CASSRNREETQYF; DNA: TGTGCCAGCTCAAGAAACAGGGAAGAGACCCAGTACTTC
size: NA; D: NA; V: TRBV4-1; J: TRBJ2-3; CDR3: CASSHKGADTQYF; DNA: TGCGCCAGCAGCCATAAAGGGGCAGATACGCAGTATTTT
size: NA; D: TRBD1; V: TRBV7-9; J: TRBJ1-1; CDR3: CASSLVGGTGGGLGTEAFF; DNA: TGTGCCAGCAGCTTAGTAGGAGGGACAGGGGGAGGCCTGGGCACTGAAGCTTTCTTT
size: NA; D: NA; V: TRBV30; J: TRBJ2-1; CDR3: CAWRGGGSSYNEQFF; DNA: TGTGCCTGGAGGGGCGGGGGCAGCTCCTACAATGAGCAGTTCTTC
size: few; D: TRBD2; V: TRBV5-1; J: TRBJ2-1; CDR3: CASSYTGLAGVYNEQFF; DNA: TGCGCCAGCAGCTACACGGGACTAGCGGGGGTGTACAATGAGCAGTTCTTC
size: NA; D: NA; V: TRBV2; J: TRBJ1-2; CDR3: CASSEWGGANYGYTF; DNA: TGTGCCAGCAGTGAATGGGGCGGGGCGAACTATGGCTACACCTTC
size: NA; D: TRBD2; V: TRBV11-3; J: TRBJ2-4; CDR3: CASSLEIGGLAGIQYF; DNA: TGTGCCAGCAGCTTAGAGATTGGGGGACTAGCGGGGATTCAGTACTTC
size: NA; D: TRBD1; V: TRBV28; J: TRBJ1-6; CDR3: CASSPHRGIASSPLHF; DNA: TGTGCCAGCAGTCCGCACAGGGGAATAGCGTCCTCACCCCTCCACTTT
size: NA; D: NA; V: TRBV28; J: TRBJ2-5; CDR3: CASSLGHGRNQETQYF; DNA: TGTGCCAGCAGTTTGGGACATGGACGGAACCAAGAGACCCAGTACTTC
size: once; D: NA; V: TRBV18; J: TRBJ2-5; CDR3: CASCRQGQETQYF; DNA: TGTGCCAGCTGTCGGCAGGGCCAAGAGACCCAGTACTTC
size: NA; D: TRBD1; V: TRBV7-3; J: TRBJ1-2; CDR3: CASSPGGGGPYGYTF; DNA: TGTGCCAGCAGCCCCGGAGGGGGCGGACCCTATGGCTACACCTTC
size: NA; D: TRBD1; V: TRBV6-1; J: TRBJ2-3; CDR3: CASPSGTDRPDTQYF; DNA: TGTGCCAGCCCGTCCGGGACAGACCGTCCAGATACGCAGTATTTT
size: NA; D: TRBD1; V: TRBV28; J: TRBJ2-2; CDR3: CASRPQGAGGELFF; DNA: TGTGCCAGCAGACCACAGGGGGCGGGCGGGGAGCTGTTTTTT
size: few; D: NA; V: TRBV7-3; J: TRBJ2-1; CDR3: CASSLIGAEQFF; DNA: TGTGCCAGCAGCTTAATTGGAGCTGAGCAGTTCTTC
size: NA; D: NA; V: TRBV5-1; J: TRBJ1-1; CDR3: CASSPWRGPNTEAFF; DNA: TGCGCCAGCAGCCCGTGGCGGGGCCCGAACACTGAAGCTTTCTTT
size: once; D: TRBD1; V: TRBV11-3; J: TRBJ1-1; CDR3: CASSSDRGRTFF; DNA: TGTGCCAGCAGCTCGGACAGGGGGCGGACTTTCTTT
size: NA; D: NA; V: TRBV7-9; J: TRBJ2-7; CDR3: CASSLGTVNYEQYF; DNA: TGTGCCAGCAGCTTAGGGACAGTAAACTACGAGCAGTACTTC
size: NA; D: TRBD1; V: TRBV19; J: TRBJ1-1; CDR3: CASSRDRANTEAFF; DNA: TGTGCCAGTAGTAGGGACAGGGCGAACACTGAAGCTTTCTTT
size: NA; D: NA; V: TRBV6-6; J: TRBJ2-7; CDR3: CASRSDSNREQYF; DNA: TGTGCCAGCAGATCGGACAGTAACCGCGAGCAGTACTTC
size: NA; D: TRBD2; V: TRBV9; J: TRBJ2-5; CDR3: CASSVAASSGQETQYF; DNA: TGTGCCAGCAGCGTAGCGGCGTCTAGCGGACAAGAGACCCAGTACTTC
size: once; D: NA; V: TRBV4-3; J: TRBJ2-2; CDR3: CASSQPGLSLGDTGELFF; DNA: TGCGCCAGCAGCCAGCCGGGACTCTCCCTTGGCGACACCGGGGAGCTGTTTTTT
size: once; D: TRBD1; V: TRBV19; J: TRBJ2-2; CDR3: CASDRGPGELFF; DNA: TGTGCCAGTGACAGGGGCCCCGGGGAGCTGTTTTTT
size: NA; D: TRBD2; V: TRBV9; J: TRBJ2-1; CDR3: CASSVSGGSGRAGGRNLYNEQFF; DNA: TGTGCCAGCAGCGTAAGTGGCGGGAGCGGGAGGGCCGGAGGCCGAAACCTCTACAATGAGCAGTTCTTC
size: NA; D: TRBD1; V: TRBV11-2; J: TRBJ2-3; CDR3: CASSFYLGGGSDTQYF; DNA: TGTGCCAGCAGCTTTTATTTAGGGGGCGGCTCAGATACGCAGTATTTT